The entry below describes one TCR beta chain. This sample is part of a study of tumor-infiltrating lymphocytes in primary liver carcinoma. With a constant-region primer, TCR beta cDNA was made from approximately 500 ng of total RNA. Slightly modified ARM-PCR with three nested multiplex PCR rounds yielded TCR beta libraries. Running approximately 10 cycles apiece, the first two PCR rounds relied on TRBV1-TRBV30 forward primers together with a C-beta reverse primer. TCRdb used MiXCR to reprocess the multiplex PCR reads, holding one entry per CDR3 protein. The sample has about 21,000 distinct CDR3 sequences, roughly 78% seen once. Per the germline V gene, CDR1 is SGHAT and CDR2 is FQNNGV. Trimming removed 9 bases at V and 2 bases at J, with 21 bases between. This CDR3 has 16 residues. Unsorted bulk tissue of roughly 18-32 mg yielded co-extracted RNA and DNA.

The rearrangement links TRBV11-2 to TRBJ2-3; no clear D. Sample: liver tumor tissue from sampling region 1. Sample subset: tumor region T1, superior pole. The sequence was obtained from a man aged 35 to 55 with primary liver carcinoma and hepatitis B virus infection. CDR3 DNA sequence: TGTGCCAGTAGCCGACGACACATCAACCCCACAGATACGCAGTATTTT. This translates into CASSRRHINPTDTQYF.